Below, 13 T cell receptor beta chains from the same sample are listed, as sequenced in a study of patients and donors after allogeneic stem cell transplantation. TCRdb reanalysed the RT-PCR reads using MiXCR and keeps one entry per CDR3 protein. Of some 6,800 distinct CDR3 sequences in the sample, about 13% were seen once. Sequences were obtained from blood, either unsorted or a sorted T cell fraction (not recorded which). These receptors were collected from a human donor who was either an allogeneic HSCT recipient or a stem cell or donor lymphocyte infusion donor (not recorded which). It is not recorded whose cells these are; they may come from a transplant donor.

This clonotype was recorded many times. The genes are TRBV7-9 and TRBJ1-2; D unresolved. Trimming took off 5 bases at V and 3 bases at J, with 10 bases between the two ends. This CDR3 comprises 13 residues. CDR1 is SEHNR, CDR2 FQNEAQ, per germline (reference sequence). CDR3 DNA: TGTGCCAGCAGCCCCCCGAGGGACTATGGCTACACCTTC. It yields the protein CASSPPRDYGYTF.

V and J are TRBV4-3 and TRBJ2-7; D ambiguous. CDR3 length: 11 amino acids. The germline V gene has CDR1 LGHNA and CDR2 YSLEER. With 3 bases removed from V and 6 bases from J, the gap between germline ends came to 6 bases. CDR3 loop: CASSQAGEQYF. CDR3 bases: TGCGCCAGCAGCCAGGCAGGCGAGCAGTACTTC.

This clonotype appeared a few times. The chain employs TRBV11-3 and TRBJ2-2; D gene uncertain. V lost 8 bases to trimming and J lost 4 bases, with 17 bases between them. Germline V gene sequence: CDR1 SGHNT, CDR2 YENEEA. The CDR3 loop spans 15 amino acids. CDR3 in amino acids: CASHPPARSTGELFF. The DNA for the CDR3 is TGTGCCAGCCACCCCCCTGCCAGAAGCACCGGGGAGCTGTTTTTT.

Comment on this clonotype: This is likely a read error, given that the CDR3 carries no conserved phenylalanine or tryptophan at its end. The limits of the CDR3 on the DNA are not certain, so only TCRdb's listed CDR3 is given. CDR3 residues: CSVERQGRI. The chain is built from TRBV29-1 and TRBJ1-2; the tabulated D call, TRBD1, remains unverified against the DNA. Germline-derived CDR1 and CDR2 are SQVTM and ANQGSEA. Including both end residues, the CDR3 is 9 amino acids long.

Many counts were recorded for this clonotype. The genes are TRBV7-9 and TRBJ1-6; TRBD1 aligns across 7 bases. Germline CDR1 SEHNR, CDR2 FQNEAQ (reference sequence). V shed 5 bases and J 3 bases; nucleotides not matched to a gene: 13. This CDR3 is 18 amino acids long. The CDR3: CASSPVGRGVGYNSPLHF. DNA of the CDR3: TGTGCCAGCAGCCCGGTCGGCAGGGGGGTAGGCTATAATTCACCCCTCCACTTT.

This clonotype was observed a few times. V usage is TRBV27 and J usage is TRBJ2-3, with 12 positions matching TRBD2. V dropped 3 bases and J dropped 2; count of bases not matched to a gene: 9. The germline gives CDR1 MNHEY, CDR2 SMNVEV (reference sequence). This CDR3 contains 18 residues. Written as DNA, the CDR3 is TGTGCCAGCAGTTTCTGGGGAGGGACTAGCGGGTTCACAGATACGCAGTATTTT. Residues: CASSFWGGTSGFTDTQYF.

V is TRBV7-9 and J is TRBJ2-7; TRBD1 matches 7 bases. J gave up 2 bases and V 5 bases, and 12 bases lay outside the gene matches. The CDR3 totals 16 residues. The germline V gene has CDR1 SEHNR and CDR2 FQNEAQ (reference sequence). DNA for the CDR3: TGTGCCAGCAGCCTTTATGACGGGACAGCGGCCTACGAGCAGTACTTC. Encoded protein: CASSLYDGTAAYEQYF.

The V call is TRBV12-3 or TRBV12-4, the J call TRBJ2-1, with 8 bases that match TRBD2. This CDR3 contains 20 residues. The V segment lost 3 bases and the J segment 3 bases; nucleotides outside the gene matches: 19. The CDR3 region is CASSLTLGLRSGSLYNEQFF. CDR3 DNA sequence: TGTGCCAGCAGTTTGACCCTCGGACTAAGAAGCGGGAGTCTCTACAATGAGCAGTTCTTC.

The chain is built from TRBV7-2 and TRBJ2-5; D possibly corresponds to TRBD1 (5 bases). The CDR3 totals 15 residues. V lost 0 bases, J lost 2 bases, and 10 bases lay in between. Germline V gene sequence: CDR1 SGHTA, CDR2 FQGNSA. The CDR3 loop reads CASSLAGARQETQYF. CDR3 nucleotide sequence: TGTGCCAGCAGCTTAGCTGGGGCTAGACAAGAGACCCAGTACTTC.

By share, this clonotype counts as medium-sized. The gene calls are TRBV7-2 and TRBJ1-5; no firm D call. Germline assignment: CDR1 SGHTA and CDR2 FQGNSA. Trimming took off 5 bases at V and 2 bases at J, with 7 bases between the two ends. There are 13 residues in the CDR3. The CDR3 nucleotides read TGTGCCAGCAGCCCCGATGGCAATCAGCCCCAGCATTTT. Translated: CASSPDGNQPQHF.

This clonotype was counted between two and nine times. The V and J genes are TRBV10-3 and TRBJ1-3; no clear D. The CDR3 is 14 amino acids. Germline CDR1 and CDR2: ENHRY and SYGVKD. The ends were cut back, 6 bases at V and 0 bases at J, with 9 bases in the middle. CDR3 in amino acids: CAIRLANSGNTIYF. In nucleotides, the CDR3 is TGTGCCATCAGGCTCGCAAACTCTGGAAACACCATATATTTT.

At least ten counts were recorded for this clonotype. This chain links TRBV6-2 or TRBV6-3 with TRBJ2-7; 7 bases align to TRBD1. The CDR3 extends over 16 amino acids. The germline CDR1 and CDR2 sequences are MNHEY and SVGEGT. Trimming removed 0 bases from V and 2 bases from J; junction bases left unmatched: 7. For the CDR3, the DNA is TGTGCCAGCAGTTACTCGCCGGCAGGGGGTGCCTACGAGCAGTACGTC. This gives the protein CASSYSPAGGAYEQYV.

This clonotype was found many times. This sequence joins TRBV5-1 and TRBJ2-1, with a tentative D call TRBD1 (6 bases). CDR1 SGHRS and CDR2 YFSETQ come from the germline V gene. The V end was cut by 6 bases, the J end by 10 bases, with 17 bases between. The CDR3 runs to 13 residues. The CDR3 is CASTQTGLIEQFF. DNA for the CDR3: TGCGCCAGCACCCAGACAGGCTTGATCGAGCAGTTCTTC.